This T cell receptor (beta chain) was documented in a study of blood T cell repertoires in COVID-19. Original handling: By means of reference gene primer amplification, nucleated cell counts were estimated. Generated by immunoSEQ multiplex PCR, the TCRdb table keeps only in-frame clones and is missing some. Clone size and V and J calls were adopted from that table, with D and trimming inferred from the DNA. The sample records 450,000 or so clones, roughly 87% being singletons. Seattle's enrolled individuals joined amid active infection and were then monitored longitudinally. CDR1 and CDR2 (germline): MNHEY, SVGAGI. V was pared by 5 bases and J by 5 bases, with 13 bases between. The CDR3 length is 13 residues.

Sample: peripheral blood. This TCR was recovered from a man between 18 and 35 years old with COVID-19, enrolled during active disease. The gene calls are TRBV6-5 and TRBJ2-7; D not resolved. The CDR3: CASSNDMYNEQYF. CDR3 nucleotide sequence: TGTGCCAGCAGTAACGACATGTACAACGAGCAGTACTTC.